The 2 T cell receptor beta chains below come from one sample, sequenced in a study of cytomegalovirus exposure and HLA in healthy donors (dated by TCRdb to about 2017). Libraries were made using the immunoSEQ multiplex PCR assay. For the multiplex PCR, a mixture combining 60 forward primers for TCR Vbeta segments and 13 reverse primers for TCR Jbeta segments was used. TCRdb re-hosts the immuneACCESS table, in-frame sequences only. Its copies lack some clones; in the studies checked, an unresolved V gene accounts for under half of them, and the cause for the rest is not known. The sample records 100,000 to 140,000 clones, about 81% of which are singletons. The ten top clones hold approximately 2.6% of the sample. The sample consisted of PBMCs. These receptors were taken from a man younger than 45 in good health and CMV-seropositive.

This clone has more than one count but fewer than ten. The rearrangement uses TRBV2 and TRBJ2-1; TRBD2 is a possible D gene (5 bases). The V and J ends lost 3 bases and 12 bases respectively, with 15 bases between them. CDR1 and CDR2 (germline): SNHLY, FYNNEI. This CDR3 spans 13 amino acids. CDR3 sequence (DNA): TGTGCCAGCAGTGATTATCTATTACGGGGGCAGTTCTTC. Its protein product is CASSDYLLRGQFF.

The rearrangement uses TRBV2 and TRBJ1-2, with 7 bases matching TRBD1. The CDR3 runs 15 residues. The germline gives CDR1 SNHLY, CDR2 FYNNEI. With 6 bases clipped from V and 1 base from J, the junction kept 8 bases outside the gene matches. The CDR3 bases are TGTGCCAGCAGATTCGGACAGGCTCTTAACTATGGCTACACCTTC. Its translation is CASRFGQALNYGYTF.